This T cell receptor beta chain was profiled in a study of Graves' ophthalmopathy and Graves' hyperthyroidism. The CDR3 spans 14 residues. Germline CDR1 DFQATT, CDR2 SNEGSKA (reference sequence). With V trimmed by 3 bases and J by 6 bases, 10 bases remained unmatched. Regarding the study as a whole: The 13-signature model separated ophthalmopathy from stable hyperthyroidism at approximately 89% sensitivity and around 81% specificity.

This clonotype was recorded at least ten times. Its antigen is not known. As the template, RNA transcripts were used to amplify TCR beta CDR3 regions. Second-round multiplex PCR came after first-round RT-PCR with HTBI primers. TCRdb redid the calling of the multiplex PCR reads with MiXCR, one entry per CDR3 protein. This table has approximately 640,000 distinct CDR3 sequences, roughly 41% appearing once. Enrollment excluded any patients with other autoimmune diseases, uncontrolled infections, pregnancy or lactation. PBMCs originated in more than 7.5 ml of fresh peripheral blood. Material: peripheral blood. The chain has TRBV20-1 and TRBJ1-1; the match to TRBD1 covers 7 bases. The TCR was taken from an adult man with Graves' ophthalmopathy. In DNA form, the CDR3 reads TGCAGTGCTAGGCCTCCGACAGGGAATGCTGAAGCTTTCTTT. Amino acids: CSARPPTGNAEAFF.